This TCR beta chain comes out of a study of T cells after yellow fever vaccination. V lost 6 bases, J lost 0 bases, and 7 bases stayed unmatched. CDR1 and CDR2 (germline): SQVTM, ANQGSEA. The CDR3 spans 14 residues. TCRdb recomputed calls from the 5' RACE reads with MiXCR, one row per CDR3 protein. The sample holds fewer than 90,000 distinct CDR3 sequences, approximately 6.9% seen once. This clonotype showed up many times. The sequencing used CD8+ T cells sorted from PBMCs, collected around 5 days after the first yellow fever vaccination. The TCR comes from a man aged 18 to 30 who received the YFV17D yellow fever vaccine. The chain combines TRBV29-1 with TRBJ2-7; TRBD1 matches 8 bases. The CDR3 DNA sequence: TGCAGCGTGCAAACAGGGGGAAGCTCCTACGAGCAGTACTTC. Amino acids: CSVQTGGSSYEQYF.